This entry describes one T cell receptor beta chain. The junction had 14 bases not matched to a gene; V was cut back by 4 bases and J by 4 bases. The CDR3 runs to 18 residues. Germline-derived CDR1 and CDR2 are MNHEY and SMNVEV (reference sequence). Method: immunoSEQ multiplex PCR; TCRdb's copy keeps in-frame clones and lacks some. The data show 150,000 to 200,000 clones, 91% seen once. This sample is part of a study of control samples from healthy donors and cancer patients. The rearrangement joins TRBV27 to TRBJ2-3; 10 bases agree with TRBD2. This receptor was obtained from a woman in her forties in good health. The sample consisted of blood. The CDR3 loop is CASSSAGTSEARADTQYF. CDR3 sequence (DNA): TGTGCCAGCAGTTCAGCCGGGACTAGCGAAGCCCGCGCAGATACGCAGTATTTT.